This T cell receptor beta chain was captured by sequencing in a study of OX40 agonist ivuxolimab in advanced cancers. Prior autoimmune disease or systemic immunosuppression barred patients. Peripheral blood came from all dose cohorts at three timepoints. The protocol was immunoSEQ multiplex PCR, while the TCRdb copy is restricted to in-frame clones and leaves out a portion. The data hold under 110,000 clones, with 90% observed a single time. Trimming removed 2 bases at V and 0 bases at J, with 5 bases between. The CDR3 has 13 amino acids. Germline V gene data show CDR1 as MNHEY and CDR2 as SVGAGI. This TCR was sampled from an adult with an advanced solid tumor such as melanoma, head and neck, liver or kidney cancer. This specimen consisted of CD4+ or CD8+ T cells sorted from blood, obtained in a trial of the OX40 agonist ivuxolimab. The chain joins TRBV6-5 to TRBJ2-7; D is ambiguous. The CDR3 spells CASSYAPSYEQYF. The CDR3 nucleotides read TGTGCCAGCAGTTACGCCCCCTCCTACGAGCAGTACTTC.